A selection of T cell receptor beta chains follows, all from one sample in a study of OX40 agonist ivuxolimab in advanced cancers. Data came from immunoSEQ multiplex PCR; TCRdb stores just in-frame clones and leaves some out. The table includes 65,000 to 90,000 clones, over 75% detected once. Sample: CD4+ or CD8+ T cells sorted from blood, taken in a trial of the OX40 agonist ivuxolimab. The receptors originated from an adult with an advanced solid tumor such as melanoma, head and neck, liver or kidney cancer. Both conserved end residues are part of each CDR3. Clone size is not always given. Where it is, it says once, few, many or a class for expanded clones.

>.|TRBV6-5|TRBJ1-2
CASSSGQGRYGYTF
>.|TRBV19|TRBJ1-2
CASTDPQRVYGYTF
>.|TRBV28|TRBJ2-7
CASRSQDRVYEQYF
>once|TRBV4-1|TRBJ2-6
CASSQDAGIGANVLTF
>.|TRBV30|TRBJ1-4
CAWEKAGATNEKLFF
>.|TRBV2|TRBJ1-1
CASRPEGTEAFF
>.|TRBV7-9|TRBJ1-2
CAGGKSGTANFYGYTF
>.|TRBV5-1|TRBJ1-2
CASSLPDYGYTF
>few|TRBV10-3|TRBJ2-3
CAIRETGGADTQYF
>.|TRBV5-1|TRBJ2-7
CASSSREGREQYF
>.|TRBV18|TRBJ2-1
CASLGGALDNEQFF
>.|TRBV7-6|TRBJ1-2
CASSSTGVGGYTF
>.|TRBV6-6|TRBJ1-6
CASSSDAPGNSPLHF
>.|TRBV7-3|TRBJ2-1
CASSPTGRNNEQFF
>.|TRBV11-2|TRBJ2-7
CASSLAAGSGYEQYF
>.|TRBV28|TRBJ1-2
CASNPPGQPYGYTF
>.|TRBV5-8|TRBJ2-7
CASSLFRGQVAYEQYF
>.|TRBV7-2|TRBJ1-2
CASSLDQGIGGYTF
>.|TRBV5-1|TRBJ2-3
CASSLWGRPSTTDTQYF
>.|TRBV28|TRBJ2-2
CASSLAGLSTGELFF
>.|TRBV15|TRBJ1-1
CATSRVAVNTEAFF
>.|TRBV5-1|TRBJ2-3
CASSFGELTDTQYF
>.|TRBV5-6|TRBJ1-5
CASSFKGILGQPQHF
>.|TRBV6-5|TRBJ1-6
CASSTRGNSPLHF
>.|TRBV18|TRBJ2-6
CASSPPLSGASGANVLTF
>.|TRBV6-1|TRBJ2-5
CAILAGQETQYF
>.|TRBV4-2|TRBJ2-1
CASSRTGTSGGSSYNEQFF
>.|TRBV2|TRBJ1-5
CASSGTGGDQPQHF
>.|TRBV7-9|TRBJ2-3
CAHGRGLTGTDTQYF
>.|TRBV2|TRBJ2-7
CASTNLAPYEQYF
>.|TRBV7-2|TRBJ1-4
CASSLTSGESEKLFF
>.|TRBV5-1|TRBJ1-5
CASILPKTGTYQPQHF
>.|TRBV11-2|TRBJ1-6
CASSPVGGGSPLHF
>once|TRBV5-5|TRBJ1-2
CASSRDRGMGYTF
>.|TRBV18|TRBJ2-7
CASSPKSGAGGYEQYF
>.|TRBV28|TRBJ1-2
CASSLDLRAYGYTF
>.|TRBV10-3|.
CAIRRGLAVTYEQYF
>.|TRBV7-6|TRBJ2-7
CASTSQQESNEQYF
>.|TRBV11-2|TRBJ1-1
CASSSRDRGLDTEAFF
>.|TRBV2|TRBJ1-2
CASSEVRGGYTF
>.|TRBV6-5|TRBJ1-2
CASSYSVSYKGYGYTF
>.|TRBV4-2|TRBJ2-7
CASSQEGNGRYEQYF
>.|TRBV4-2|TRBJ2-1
CASSQNREGTSYNEQFF
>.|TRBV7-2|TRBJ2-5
CASSLREGWETQYF
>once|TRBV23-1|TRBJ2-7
CASSRAGTGGYEQYF
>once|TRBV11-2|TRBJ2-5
CASSLGAGEETQYF
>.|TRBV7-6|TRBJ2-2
CASSSEAGELFF
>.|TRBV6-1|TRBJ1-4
CASSETRGGEKLFF
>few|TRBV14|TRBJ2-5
CASSPARSGTQYF
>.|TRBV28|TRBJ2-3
CASSLGLRGTQYF
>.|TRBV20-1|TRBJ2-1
CSATGLEQFF
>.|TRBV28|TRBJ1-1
CASSFQGPVNGNTEAFF
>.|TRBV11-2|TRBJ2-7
CASSVRSGYEQYF
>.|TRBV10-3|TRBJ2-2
CAISPGLAGGVGELFF
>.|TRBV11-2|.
CASRADVAGELFF
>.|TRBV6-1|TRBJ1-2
CASSATSTTGIAGGYTF
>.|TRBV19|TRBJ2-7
CASSIEPGDSYEQYF
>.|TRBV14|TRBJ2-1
CASSPLVAGTSYNEQFF